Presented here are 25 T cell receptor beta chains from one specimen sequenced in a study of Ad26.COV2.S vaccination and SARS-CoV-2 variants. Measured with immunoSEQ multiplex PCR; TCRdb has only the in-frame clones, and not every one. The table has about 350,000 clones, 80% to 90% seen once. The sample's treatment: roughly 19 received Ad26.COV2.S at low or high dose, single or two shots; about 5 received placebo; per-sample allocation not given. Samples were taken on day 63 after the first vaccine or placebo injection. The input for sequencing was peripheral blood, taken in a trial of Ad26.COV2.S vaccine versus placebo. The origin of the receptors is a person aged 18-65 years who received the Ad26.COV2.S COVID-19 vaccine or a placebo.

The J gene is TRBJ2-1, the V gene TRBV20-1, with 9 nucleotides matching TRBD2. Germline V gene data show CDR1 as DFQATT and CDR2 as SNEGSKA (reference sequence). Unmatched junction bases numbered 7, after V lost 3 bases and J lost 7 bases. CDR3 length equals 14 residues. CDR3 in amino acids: CSASAGGDPNEQFF. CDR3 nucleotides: TGCAGTGCTAGTGCGGGAGGGGACCCTAATGAGCAGTTCTTC.

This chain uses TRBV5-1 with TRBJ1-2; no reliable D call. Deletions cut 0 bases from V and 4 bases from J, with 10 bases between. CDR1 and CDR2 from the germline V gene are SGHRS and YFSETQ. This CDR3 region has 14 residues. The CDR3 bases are TGCGCCAGCAGCTTGGGTCTGGGCTCCTATGGCTACACCTTC. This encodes CASSLGLGSYGYTF.

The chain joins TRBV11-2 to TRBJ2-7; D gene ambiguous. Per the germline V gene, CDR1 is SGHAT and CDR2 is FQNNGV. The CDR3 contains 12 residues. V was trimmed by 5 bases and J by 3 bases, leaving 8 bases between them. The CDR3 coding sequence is TGTGCCAGCAGCGTCGACAACTACGAGCAGTACTTC. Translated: CASSVDNYEQYF.

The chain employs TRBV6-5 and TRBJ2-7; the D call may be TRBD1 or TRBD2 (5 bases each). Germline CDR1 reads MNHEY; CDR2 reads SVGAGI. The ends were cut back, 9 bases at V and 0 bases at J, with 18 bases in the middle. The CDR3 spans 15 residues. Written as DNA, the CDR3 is TGTGCCAGTTGGCAGGGAGTAGGAGCCTCCTACGAGCAGTACTTC. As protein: CASWQGVGASYEQYF.

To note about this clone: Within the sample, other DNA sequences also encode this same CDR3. CDR3 protein: CASSLDTGELFF. The CDR3 DNA is TGTGCCAGCAGCTTGGACACCGGGGAGCTGTTTTTT. The V and J genes are TRBV5-6 and TRBJ2-2; no definite D call. Germline CDR1 reads SGHDT; CDR2 reads YYEEEE. Trimming cost V 0 bases and J 3 bases, with 0 bases left between them. CDR3 length: 12 residues.

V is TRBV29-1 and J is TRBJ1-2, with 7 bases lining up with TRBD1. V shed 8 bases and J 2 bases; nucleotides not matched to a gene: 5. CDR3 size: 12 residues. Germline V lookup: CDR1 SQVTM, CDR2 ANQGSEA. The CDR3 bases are TGCAGCACCCCGGACAGGAACTATGGCTACACCTTC. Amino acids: CSTPDRNYGYTF.

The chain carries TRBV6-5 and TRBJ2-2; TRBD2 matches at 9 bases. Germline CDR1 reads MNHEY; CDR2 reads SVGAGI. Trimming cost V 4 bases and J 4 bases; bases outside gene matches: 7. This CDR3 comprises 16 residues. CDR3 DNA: TGTGCCAGCAGTTCTAGCGGGAAGGGGGGCACCGGGGAGCTGTTTTTT. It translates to CASSSSGKGGTGELFF.

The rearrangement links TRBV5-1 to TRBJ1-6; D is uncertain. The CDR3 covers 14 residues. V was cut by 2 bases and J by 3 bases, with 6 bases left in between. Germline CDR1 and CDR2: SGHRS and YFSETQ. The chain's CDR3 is CASSFGIYNSPLHF. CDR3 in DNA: TGCGCCAGCAGCTTCGGGATCTATAATTCACCCCTCCACTTT.

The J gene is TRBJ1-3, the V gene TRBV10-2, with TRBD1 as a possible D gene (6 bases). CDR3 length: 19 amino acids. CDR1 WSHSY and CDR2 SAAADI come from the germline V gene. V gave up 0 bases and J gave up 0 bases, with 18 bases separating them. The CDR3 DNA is TGCGCCAGCAGTGAGTCCTCCCGGACAGCCTCCCACTCTGGAAACACCATATATTTT. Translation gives CASSESSRTASHSGNTIYF.

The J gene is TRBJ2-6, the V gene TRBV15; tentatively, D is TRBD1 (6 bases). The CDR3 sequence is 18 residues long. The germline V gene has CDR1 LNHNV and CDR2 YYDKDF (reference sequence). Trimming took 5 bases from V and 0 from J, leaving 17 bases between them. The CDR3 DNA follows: TGTGCCACCAGCCCAACTCCGGGACAAAGCTCTGGGGCCAACGTCCTGACTTTC. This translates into CATSPTPGQSSGANVLTF. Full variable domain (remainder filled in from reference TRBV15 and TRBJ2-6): DAMVIQNPRYQVTQFGKPVTLSCSQTLNHNVMYWYQQKSSQAPKLLFHYYDKDFNNEADTPDNFQSRRPNTSFCFLDIRSPGLGDTAMYLCATSPTPGQSSGANVLTFGAGSRLTVL.

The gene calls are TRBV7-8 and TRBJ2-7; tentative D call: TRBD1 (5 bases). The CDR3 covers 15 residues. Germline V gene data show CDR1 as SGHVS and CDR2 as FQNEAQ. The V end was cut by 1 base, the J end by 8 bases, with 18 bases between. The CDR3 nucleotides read TGTGCCAGCAGCTTAGGTTTTTCAGACAGTACGAAGCAGTACTTC. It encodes CASSLGFSDSTKQYF.

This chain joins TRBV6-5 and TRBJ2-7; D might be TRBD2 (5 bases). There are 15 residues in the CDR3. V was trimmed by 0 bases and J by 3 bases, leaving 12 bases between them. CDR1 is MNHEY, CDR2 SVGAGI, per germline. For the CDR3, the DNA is TGTGCCAGCAGTTACTCCGGGAACCCGCGCTACGAGCAGTACTTC. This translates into CASSYSGNPRYEQYF.

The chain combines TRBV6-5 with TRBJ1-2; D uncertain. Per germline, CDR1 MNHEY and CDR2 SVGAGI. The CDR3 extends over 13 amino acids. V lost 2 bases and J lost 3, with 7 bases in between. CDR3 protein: CASSYGVDYGYTF. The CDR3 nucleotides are TGTGCCAGCAGTTACGGGGTAGACTATGGCTACACCTTC.

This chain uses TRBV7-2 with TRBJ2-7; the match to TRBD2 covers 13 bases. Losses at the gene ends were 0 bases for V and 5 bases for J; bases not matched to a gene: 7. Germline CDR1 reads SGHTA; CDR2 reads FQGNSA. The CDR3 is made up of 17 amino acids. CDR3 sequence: CASSLAVRTSGSHEQYF. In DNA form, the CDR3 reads TGTGCCAGCAGCTTAGCAGTCAGGACTAGCGGGAGCCACGAGCAGTACTTC.

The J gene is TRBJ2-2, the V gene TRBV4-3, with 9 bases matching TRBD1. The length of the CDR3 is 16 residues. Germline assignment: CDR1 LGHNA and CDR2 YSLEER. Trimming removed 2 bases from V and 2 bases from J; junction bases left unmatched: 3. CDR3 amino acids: CASSQNRGRNTGELFF. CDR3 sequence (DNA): TGCGCCAGCAGCCAAAACAGGGGGCGCAACACCGGGGAGCTGTTTTTT.

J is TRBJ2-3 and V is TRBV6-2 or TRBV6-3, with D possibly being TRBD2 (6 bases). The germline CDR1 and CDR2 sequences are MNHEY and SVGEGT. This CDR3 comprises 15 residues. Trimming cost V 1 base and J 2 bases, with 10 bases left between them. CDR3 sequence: CASSYLGLHTDTQYF. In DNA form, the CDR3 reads TGTGCCAGCAGTTACTTGGGACTGCACACAGATACGCAGTATTTT.

The CDR3, as DNA: TGTGCCTGGAGTCTTTTAGGGGCCTGGCAGCCCCAGCATTTT. Translating it yields CAWSLLGAWQPQHF. The genes are TRBV30 and TRBJ1-5; weak D call: TRBD1 (5 bases). CDR1 GTSNPN and CDR2 SVGIG come from the germline V gene (reference sequence). The CDR3 spans 14 residues. The germline V and J ends were trimmed by 2 bases and 7 bases, with 15 bases remaining between them. The whole variable domain, filled in from reference TRBV30 and TRBJ1-5, reads SQTIHQWPATLVQPVGSPLSLECTVEGTSNPNLYWYRQAAGRGLQLLFYSVGIGQISSEVPQNLSASRPQDRQFILSSKKLLLSDSGFYLCAWSLLGAWQPQHFGDGTRLSIL.

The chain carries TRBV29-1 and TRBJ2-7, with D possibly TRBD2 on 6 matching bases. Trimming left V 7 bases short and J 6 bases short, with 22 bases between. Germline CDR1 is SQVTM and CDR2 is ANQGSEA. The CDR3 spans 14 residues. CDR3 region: CSASNDGTPREQYF. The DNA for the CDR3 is TGCAGCGCGAGCAACGACGGGACTCCCCGCGAGCAGTACTTC.

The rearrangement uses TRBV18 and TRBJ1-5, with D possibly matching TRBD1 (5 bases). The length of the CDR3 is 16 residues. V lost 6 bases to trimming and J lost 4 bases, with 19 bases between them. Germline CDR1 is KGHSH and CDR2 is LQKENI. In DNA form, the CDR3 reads TGTGCCAGCTCGCTCAACCGGGACGGAAATAATCAGCCCCAGCATTTT. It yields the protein CASSLNRDGNNQPQHF. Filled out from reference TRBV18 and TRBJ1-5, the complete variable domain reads NAGVMQNPRHLVRRRGQEARLRCSPMKGHSHVYWYRQLPEEGLKFMVYLQKENIIDESGMPKERFSAEFPKEGPSILRIQQVVRGDSAAYFCASSLNRDGNNQPQHFGDGTRLSIL.

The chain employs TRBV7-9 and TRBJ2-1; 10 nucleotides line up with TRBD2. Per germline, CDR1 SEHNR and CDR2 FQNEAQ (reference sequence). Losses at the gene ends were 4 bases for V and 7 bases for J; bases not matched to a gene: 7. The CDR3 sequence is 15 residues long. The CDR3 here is CASSSGTSVVNEQFF. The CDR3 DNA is TGTGCCAGCAGCTCCGGGACTAGCGTAGTTAATGAGCAGTTCTTC.

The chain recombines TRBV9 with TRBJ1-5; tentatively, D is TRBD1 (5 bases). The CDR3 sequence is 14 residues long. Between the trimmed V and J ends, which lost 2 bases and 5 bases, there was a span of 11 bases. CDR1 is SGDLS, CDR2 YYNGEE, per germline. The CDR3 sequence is CASSVGQGDQPQHF. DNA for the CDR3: TGTGCCAGCAGCGTTGGGCAGGGAGATCAGCCCCAGCATTTT.

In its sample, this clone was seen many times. The CDR3 reads CASSLIGGLLNTEAFF. The CDR3 nucleotides are TGTGCCAGCAGCTTAATCGGGGGACTCCTGAACACTGAAGCTTTCTTT. This chain connects TRBV11-2 to TRBJ1-1; possibly TRBD1 for D (5 bases). Germline assignment: CDR1 SGHAT and CDR2 FQNNGV. V was shortened by 2 bases and J by 0 bases, with 13 bases between the two germline ends. CDR3 length: 16 residues.

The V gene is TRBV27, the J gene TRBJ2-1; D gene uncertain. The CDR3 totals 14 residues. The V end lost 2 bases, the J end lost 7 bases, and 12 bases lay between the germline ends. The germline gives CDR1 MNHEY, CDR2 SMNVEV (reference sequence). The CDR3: CASSLVLRVNEQFF. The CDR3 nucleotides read TGTGCCAGCAGTTTAGTGTTAAGGGTGAATGAGCAGTTCTTC.

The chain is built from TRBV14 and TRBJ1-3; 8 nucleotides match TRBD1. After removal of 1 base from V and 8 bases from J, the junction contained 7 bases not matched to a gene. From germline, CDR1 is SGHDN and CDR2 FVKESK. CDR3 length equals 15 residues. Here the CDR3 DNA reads TGTGCCAGCAGCCAAGGGGGACAGGCCGGGTACACCATATATTTT. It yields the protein CASSQGGQAGYTIYF.

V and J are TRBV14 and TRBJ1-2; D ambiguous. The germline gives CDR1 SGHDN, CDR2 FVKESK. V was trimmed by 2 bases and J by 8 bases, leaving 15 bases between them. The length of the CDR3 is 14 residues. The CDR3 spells CASSQLGGFDGYTF. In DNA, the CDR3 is TGTGCCAGCAGCCAATTGGGAGGGTTCGACGGCTACACCTTC.